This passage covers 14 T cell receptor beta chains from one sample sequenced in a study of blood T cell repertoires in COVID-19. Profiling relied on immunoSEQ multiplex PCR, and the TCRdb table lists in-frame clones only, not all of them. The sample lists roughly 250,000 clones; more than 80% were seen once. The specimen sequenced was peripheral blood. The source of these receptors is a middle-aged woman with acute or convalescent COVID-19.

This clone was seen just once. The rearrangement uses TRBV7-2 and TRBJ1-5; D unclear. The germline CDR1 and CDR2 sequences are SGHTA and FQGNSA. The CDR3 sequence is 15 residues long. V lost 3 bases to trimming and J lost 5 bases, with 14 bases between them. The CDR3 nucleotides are TGTGCCAGCAGCTTTTCTGGGAGGAAGGATCAGCCCCAGCATTTT. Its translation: CASSFSGRKDQPQHF.

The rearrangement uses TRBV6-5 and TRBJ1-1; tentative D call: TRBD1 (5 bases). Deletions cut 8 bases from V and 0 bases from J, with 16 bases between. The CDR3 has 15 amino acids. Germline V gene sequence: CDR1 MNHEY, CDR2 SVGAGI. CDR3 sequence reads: CASRLGGVLNTEAFF. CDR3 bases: TGTGCCAGCCGCCTGGGGGGAGTACTGAACACTGAAGCTTTCTTT.

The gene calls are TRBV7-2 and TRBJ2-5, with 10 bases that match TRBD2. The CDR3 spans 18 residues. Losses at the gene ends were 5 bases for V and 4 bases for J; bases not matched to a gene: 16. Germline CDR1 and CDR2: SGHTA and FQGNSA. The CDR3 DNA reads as TGTGCCAGCAGCCCCGGGACTAGCGCGTTCAGAGGGAGAGAGACCCAGTACTTC. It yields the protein CASSPGTSAFRGRETQYF.

CDR3 sequence: CATSGTRLDQPQHF. The CDR3 DNA reads as TGTGCCACCAGCGGTACCCGGTTAGATCAGCCCCAGCATTTT. The genes are TRBV15 and TRBJ1-5; D gene uncertain. CDR1 is LNHNV, CDR2 YYDKDF, per germline (reference sequence). The CDR3 has 14 amino acids. Between the trimmed V and J ends, which lost 5 bases and 5 bases, there was a span of 13 bases.

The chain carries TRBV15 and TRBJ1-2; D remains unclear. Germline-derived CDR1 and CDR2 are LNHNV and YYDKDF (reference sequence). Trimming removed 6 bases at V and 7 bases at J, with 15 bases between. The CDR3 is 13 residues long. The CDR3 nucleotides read TGTGCCACCAGTTGGACGGGATTAATTGGCTACACCTTC. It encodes CATSWTGLIGYTF.

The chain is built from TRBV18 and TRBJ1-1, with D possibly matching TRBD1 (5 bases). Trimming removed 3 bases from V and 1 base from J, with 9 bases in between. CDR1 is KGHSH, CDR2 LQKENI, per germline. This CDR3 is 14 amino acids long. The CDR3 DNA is TGTGCCAGCTCACCCCCGACAGAGAACACTGAAGCTTTCTTT. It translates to CASSPPTENTEAFF.

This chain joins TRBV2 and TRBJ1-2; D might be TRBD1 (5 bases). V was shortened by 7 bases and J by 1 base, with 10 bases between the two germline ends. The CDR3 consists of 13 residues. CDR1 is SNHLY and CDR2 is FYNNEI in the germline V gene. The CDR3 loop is CASNPDSNYGYTF. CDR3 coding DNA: TGTGCCAGCAACCCCGACAGTAACTATGGCTACACCTTC. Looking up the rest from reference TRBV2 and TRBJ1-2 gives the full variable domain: EPEVTQTPSHQVTQMGQEVILRCVPISNHLYFYWYRQILGQKVEFLVSFYNNEISEKSEIFDDQFSVERPDGSNFTLKIRSTKLEDSAMYFCASNPDSNYGYTFGSGTRLTVV.

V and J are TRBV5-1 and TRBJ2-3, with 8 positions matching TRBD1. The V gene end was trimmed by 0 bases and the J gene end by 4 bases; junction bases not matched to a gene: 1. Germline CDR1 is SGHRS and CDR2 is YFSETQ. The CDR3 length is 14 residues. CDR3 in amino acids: CASSLETGADTQYF. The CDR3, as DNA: TGCGCCAGCAGCTTGGAGACAGGGGCAGATACGCAGTATTTT.

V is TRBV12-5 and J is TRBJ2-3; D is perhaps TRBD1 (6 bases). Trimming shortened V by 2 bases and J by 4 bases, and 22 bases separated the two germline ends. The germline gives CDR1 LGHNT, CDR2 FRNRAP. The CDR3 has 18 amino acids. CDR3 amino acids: CASGLRHRAPNRADTQYF. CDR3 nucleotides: TGTGCTAGTGGTTTGAGACACCGGGCCCCCAACAGGGCAGATACGCAGTATTTT. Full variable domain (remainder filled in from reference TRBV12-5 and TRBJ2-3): DARVTQTPRHKVTEMGQEVTMRCQPILGHNTVFWYRQTMMQGLELLAYFRNRAPLDDSGMPKDRFSAEMPDATLATLKIQPSEPRDSAVYFCASGLRHRAPNRADTQYFGPGTRLTVL.

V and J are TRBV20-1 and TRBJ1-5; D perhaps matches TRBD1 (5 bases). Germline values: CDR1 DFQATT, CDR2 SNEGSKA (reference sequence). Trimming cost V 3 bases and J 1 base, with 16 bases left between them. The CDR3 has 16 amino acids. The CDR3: CSASSREERSNQPQHF. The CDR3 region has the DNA TGCAGTGCTAGTTCCAGGGAAGAACGGAGCAATCAGCCCCAGCATTTT.

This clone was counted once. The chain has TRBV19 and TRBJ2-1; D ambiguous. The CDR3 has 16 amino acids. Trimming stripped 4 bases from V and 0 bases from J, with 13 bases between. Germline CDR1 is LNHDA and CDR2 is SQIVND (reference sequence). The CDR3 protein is CASSTYHTTSYNEQFF. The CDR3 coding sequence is TGTGCCAGTAGTACGTACCACACCACCTCCTACAATGAGCAGTTCTTC.

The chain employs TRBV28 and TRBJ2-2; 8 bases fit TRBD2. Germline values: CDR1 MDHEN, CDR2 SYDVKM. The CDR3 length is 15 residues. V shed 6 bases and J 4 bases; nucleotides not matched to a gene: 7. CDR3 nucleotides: TGTGCCAGCAGCCCACCGGGGGGGGGCACCGGGGAGCTGTTTTTT. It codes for CASSPPGGGTGELFF.

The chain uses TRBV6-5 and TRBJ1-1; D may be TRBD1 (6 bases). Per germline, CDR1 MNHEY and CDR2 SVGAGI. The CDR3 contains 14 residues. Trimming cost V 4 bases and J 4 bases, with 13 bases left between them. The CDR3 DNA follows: TGTGCCAGCAGTTTCTCAGGCAGGGGCACTGAAGCTTTCTTT. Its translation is CASSFSGRGTEAFF.

CDR3 DNA: TGTGCCAGCAGCTTAGCCCTTCCGGACAGGGGGCTCTACAATGAGCAGTTCTTC. Its translation: CASSLALPDRGLYNEQFF. This chain uses TRBV7-2 with TRBJ2-1; 11 nucleotides line up with TRBD1. This CDR3 has 18 amino acids. Germline-derived CDR1 and CDR2 are SGHTA and FQGNSA. The ends lost 0 bases at V and 3 bases at J; junction bases unmatched: 7.